This T cell receptor beta chain comes out of a study of vaccination effects on CD4 cells after COVID-19. This clone appeared a few times. Its target is unknown. Pools of viral peptides were used by the ViraFEST assay to expand antigen-specific CD4+ T cells ahead of sequencing. Subsequent to a culture period of about ten days, CD4+ T cells were isolated. None of the vaccinated had previously contracted SARS-CoV-2, and their nucleocapsid antibodies tested negative. A density of over 1.5 million PBMC per well was used; these cells were cultured with approximately 10 IU/ml IL-2 and approximately 9.4 ug/ml peptides. Repertoires were generated with immunoSEQ multiplex PCR, while TCRdb's copy carries only in-frame clones and drops some. This table has about 23,000 clones, around 73% appearing once. Study results and caveats: Relatively few convalescent patients took part in the study, which had no early post-infection timepoints.

The sequencing used CD4+ T cells from PBMCs cultured with SARS-CoV-2 spike peptides, collected before COVID-19 vaccination. The receptor comes from a human donor who received a COVID-19 vaccine.

The CDR3: CATSRAGTSTSQPQHF. The CDR3 DNA follows: TGTGCCACCAGCAGAGCGGGGACCTCAACATCTCAGCCCCAGCATTTT. The genes are TRBV15 and TRBJ1-5; weak D call: TRBD1 (5 bases). Germline CDR1 is LNHNV and CDR2 is YYDKDF (reference sequence). V lost 1 base and J 6 bases, leaving 16 bases between the germline ends. CDR3 length equals 16 residues.